One sample yielded the 32 T cell receptor beta chains listed below, sequenced in a study of molecular identifiers for immune sequencing clone quantification. Each CDR3 protein gets one entry after TCRdb re-called the PCR reads with MiXCR. The sample consists of roughly 100,000 distinct CDR3 sequences, under 40% of them appearing once. Material for sequencing was naive CD8+ T cells from blood, with Jurkat cell RNA spiked in. As for subset: FACS-sorted CD8+CD4-CCR7+CD45RA+ naive T cells. The receptors come from a human donor in good health. Some libraries in this study had Jurkat cell RNA spiked in.

As concerns this clonotype: This could be a read error, since a much larger clone is one nucleotide away. The chain links TRBV12-5 to TRBJ1-1, with TRBD1 as a possible D gene (5 bases). Germline-derived CDR1 and CDR2 are LGHNT and FRNRAP. The germline V and J ends were trimmed by 5 bases and 6 bases, with 19 bases remaining between them. The CDR3 is made up of 15 amino acids. This chain's CDR3 is CASGDPQGLDSEAFF. The CDR3 nucleotides are TGTGCTAGTGGTGACCCTCAGGGATTAGACTCTGAAGCTTTCTTT.

With regard to this clonotype: Given a much more abundant clone one base away, this may be a read error. CDR3 sequence (DNA): TGTGCCAGCAGTTTGGTGTCGGACCCTGGCGAGCAGTACTTC. Translating it yields CASSLVSDPGEQYF. V gene TRBV28 combines with J gene TRBJ2-7; D is uncertain. Per germline, CDR1 MDHEN and CDR2 SYDVKM. Deletions cut 3 bases from V and 6 bases from J, with 15 bases between. The CDR3 spans 14 residues.

The J gene is TRBJ2-7, the V gene TRBV6-1; unclear D gene. CDR1 is MNHNS and CDR2 is SASEGT in the germline V gene. Trimming took off 4 bases at V and 4 bases at J, with 11 bases between the two ends. The CDR3 spans 13 residues. The CDR3 is CASSVTEDYEQYF. The CDR3 DNA reads as TGTGCCAGCAGTGTCACAGAAGATTACGAGCAGTACTTC.

The chain couples TRBV12-5 to TRBJ2-3; 9 bases line up with TRBD2. CDR3 length: 16 amino acids. The ends lost 2 bases at V and 7 bases at J; junction bases unmatched: 10. CDR1 is LGHNT and CDR2 is FRNRAP in the germline V gene. The CDR3 loop reads CASGLSRGRAIYTQYF. DNA for the CDR3: TGTGCTAGTGGTTTGAGCCGCGGGAGGGCCATATATACGCAGTATTTT.

This chain connects TRBV9 to TRBJ2-2, with 9 bases that match TRBD2. This CDR3 is 16 amino acids long. The germline gives CDR1 SGDLS, CDR2 YYNGEE. With V trimmed by 2 bases and J by 5 bases, 7 bases remained unmatched. The CDR3: CASSVPAGGPTGELFF. CDR3 nucleotide sequence: TGTGCCAGCAGCGTCCCTGCGGGAGGGCCTACCGGGGAGCTGTTTTTT.

This clonotype was recorded at least ten times. The chain combines TRBV28 with TRBJ1-5; D unresolved. Trimming pared 6 bases from V and 1 base from J, leaving 10 bases between. CDR1 and CDR2 from the germline V gene are MDHEN and SYDVKM. The CDR3 is 14 amino acids. CDR3 loop: CASSPRESNQPQHF. The CDR3 nucleotides are TGTGCCAGCAGCCCGCGAGAAAGCAATCAGCCCCAGCATTTT.

This chain joins TRBV14 and TRBJ1-4; tentatively, D is TRBD1 (6 bases). This CDR3 region has 14 residues. Per the germline V gene, CDR1 is SGHDN and CDR2 is FVKESK. Trimming cost V 0 bases and J 10 bases, with 12 bases left between them. The DNA of the CDR3 is TGTGCCAGCAGCCAAGATTACAGGGAGGCAAAACTGTTTTTT. The encoded protein is CASSQDYREAKLFF. Filled out from reference TRBV14 and TRBJ1-4, the complete variable domain reads EAGVTQFPSHSVIEKGQTVTLRCDPISGHDNLYWYRRVMGKEIKFLLHFVKESKQDESGMPNNRFLAERTGGTYSTLKVQPAELEDSGVYFCASSQDYREAKLFFGSGTQLSVL.

About this clonotype itself: The junction departs from the called germline gene at one end, perhaps through a read error. The V and J genes are TRBV5-1 and TRBJ1-5; D not resolved. The CDR3 has 15 residues. From germline, CDR1 is SGHRS and CDR2 YFSETQ. CDR3 residues: CASSLSAGRDQPQLF. In DNA form, the CDR3 reads TGCGCCAGCAGCTTGTCGGCAGGCCGGGATCAGCCCCAGCTTTTT.

This clonotype was seen at least ten times. The chain recombines TRBV27 with TRBJ2-7; the D gene is possibly TRBD2 (5 bases). Germline CDR1 MNHEY, CDR2 SMNVEV (reference sequence). The CDR3 consists of 13 residues. V was trimmed by 0 bases and J by 9 bases, leaving 12 bases between them. CDR3: CASSLSVWAGQYF. In DNA, the CDR3 is TGTGCCAGCAGTTTATCAGTGTGGGCGGGGCAGTACTTC.

This chain connects TRBV7-6 to TRBJ2-2; D remains ambiguous. Per the germline V gene, CDR1 is SGHVS and CDR2 is FNYEAQ. The CDR3 runs to 12 residues. V was trimmed by 5 bases and J by 6 bases, leaving 7 bases between them. DNA of the CDR3: TGTGCCAGCAGCATAGTGGCCGGGGAGCTGTTTTTT. Protein product: CASSIVAGELFF.

A note on this clonotype: An end of the junction differs from the germline gene, which may be a read error. This sequence joins TRBV20-1 and TRBJ2-7; no firm D call. Germline CDR1 DFQATT, CDR2 SNEGSKA (reference sequence). This CDR3 is 16 amino acids long. The CDR3 DNA reads TGCAGTGCTAGTGGGGATCGCGGTACTTTCTCCTACGAGAAGTACTTC. Translation: CSASGDRGTFSYEKYF.

Regarding this clonotype: A much larger clonotype is one base distant, so this may be a read error. The V call is TRBV7-8, the J call TRBJ1-4; no firm D call. V was clipped by 5 bases and J by 4 bases, with 11 bases between them. CDR3 length: 14 amino acids. Germline CDR1 and CDR2: SGHVS and FQNEAQ. The CDR3 region is CASSPSRLNEKLFF. The DNA of the CDR3 is TGTGCCAGCAGCCCTAGTCGGCTTAATGAAAAACTGTTTTTT.

V usage is TRBV19 and J usage is TRBJ1-5; 8 bases are a match to TRBD1. Germline V CDR1 and CDR2: LNHDA, SQIVND (reference sequence). CDR3 length: 16 amino acids. V was pared by 4 bases and J by 8 bases, with 13 bases of the junction left unmatched. The CDR3 nucleotides are TGTGCCAGTAGTACCGACAGGGGCCTCGTGCTTAAGCCCCAGCATTTT. It codes for CASSTDRGLVLKPQHF.

The chain is built from TRBV28 and TRBJ1-6; D remains unclear. The V and J ends lost 6 bases and 12 bases respectively, with 15 bases between them. CDR3 length equals 13 residues. Germline lookup yields CDR1 MDHEN and CDR2 SYDVKM. This chain's CDR3 is CASSETLGIPLHF. The DNA for the CDR3 is TGTGCCAGCAGCGAGACCTTGGGGATACCCCTCCACTTT.

This chain's CDR3 is CSVETTRPGSYEQYF. The DNA of the CDR3 is TGCAGCGTTGAAACAACTAGGCCCGGCTCCTACGAGCAGTACTTC. The chain combines TRBV29-1 with TRBJ2-7, with a weak D call TRBD2 (5 bases). In germline, CDR1 is SQVTM, CDR2 ANQGSEA. Trimming removed 2 bases at V and 0 bases at J, with 14 bases between. The CDR3 consists of 15 residues.

The chain is built from TRBV25-1 and TRBJ2-5; TRBD1 or TRBD2 may be the D gene (6 bases each). The CDR3 is made up of 14 amino acids. V gave up 2 bases and J gave up 9 bases, with 16 bases separating them. CDR1 is MGHDK, CDR2 SYGVNS, per germline. Here the CDR3 reads CASSERGFREPQYF. The CDR3 DNA is TGTGCCAGCAGTGAAAGGGGGTTCCGGGAGCCCCAGTACTTC.

As to this clonotype: No conserved phenylalanine or tryptophan ends this CDR3, so it is likely a read error. This chain links TRBV7-8 with TRBJ2-6; TRBD2 matches at 7 bases. This CDR3 is 21 amino acids long. Losses at the gene ends were 5 bases for V and 0 bases for J; bases not matched to a gene: 19. Per the germline V gene, CDR1 is SGHVS and CDR2 is FQNEAQ. As DNA, the CDR3 is TGTGCCAGCAGCCCACGGGGAGGGCGGGATGTTATTTCCTCTGGGGCCAACGTCCTGACTATC. Protein sequence: CASSPRGGRDVISSGANVLTI.

Notes on this clonotype: A read error is possible here, since a much larger clone lies one base away. This chain uses TRBV11-2 with TRBJ2-7; D not certain. There are 14 residues in the CDR3. CDR1 and CDR2 (germline): SGHAT, FQNNGV. V dropped 5 bases and J dropped 3 bases, with 14 bases sitting between them. CDR3 in DNA: TGTGCCAGCAGCCTTCGGAAAGGCCTCTACGAGCAGTACTTC. It specifies CASSLRKGLYEQYF.

On this clonotype itself: A read error may be the cause here, since a much bigger clone is one base away. The gene calls are TRBV6-2 or TRBV6-3 and TRBJ2-6; 8 positions match TRBD1. The V gene's germline CDR1 is MNHEY and CDR2 SVGEGT. The CDR3 has 17 residues. In DNA, the CDR3 is TGTTCCAGCAGTTACTGGACAGGGCCTCTTGGGGCCAACGTCCTGACTTTC. It specifies CSSSYWTGPLGANVLTF.

The chain joins TRBV20-1 to TRBJ1-5; D remains unclear. CDR1 and CDR2 (germline): DFQATT, SNEGSKA (reference sequence). The CDR3 consists of 12 residues. Between the trimmed V and J ends, which lost 0 bases and 6 bases, there was a span of 6 bases. In DNA form, the CDR3 reads TGCAGTGCTAGAGAAAGTTCTCAGCCCCAGCATTTT. Its protein product is CSARESSQPQHF.

V usage is TRBV2 and J usage is TRBJ2-5; weak D call: TRBD2 (6 bases). Germline-derived CDR1 and CDR2 are SNHLY and FYNNEI. The CDR3 length is 13 residues. V lost 10 bases and J 9 bases, leaving 21 bases between the germline ends. The CDR3 region has the DNA TGTGCCACAGTAGGACTACCCCCGGGGGCCCAGTACTTC. This encodes CATVGLPPGAQYF.

This clonotype has more than one count but fewer than ten. J is TRBJ2-3 and V is TRBV11-2; D possibly corresponds to TRBD2 (5 bases). Trimming removed 3 bases from V and 6 bases from J, with 10 bases in between. This CDR3 comprises 13 residues. Germline CDR1 and CDR2: SGHAT and FQNNGV. The chain's CDR3 is CASSLSWTDTQYF. The CDR3 DNA sequence: TGTGCCAGCAGCTTGTCTTGGACTGATACGCAGTATTTT. The full variable domain, in which reference TRBV11-2 and TRBJ2-3 provide the parts outside the CDR3, is EAGVAQSPRYKIIEKRQSVAFWCNPISGHATLYWYQQILGQGPKLLIQFQNNGVVDDSQLPKDRFSAERLKGVDSTLKIQPAKLEDSAVYLCASSLSWTDTQYFGPGTRLTVL.

Points on this clonotype: A much larger clonotype is one base distant, so this may be a read error. The genes are TRBV28 and TRBJ1-6; D not certain. V was cut by 6 bases and J by 6 bases, with 6 bases left in between. This CDR3 has 12 amino acids. In germline, CDR1 is MDHEN, CDR2 SYDVKM. The CDR3 reads CASRLVNSPLHF. CDR3 bases: TGTGCCAGCAGGTTGGTTAATTCACCCCTCCACTTT. The full variable domain, its missing parts supplied by reference TRBV28 and TRBJ1-6, is DVKVTQSSRYLVKRTGEKVFLECVQDMDHENMFWYRQDPGLGLRLIYFSYDVKMKEKGDIPEGYSVSREKKERFSLILESASTNQTSMYLCASRLVNSPLHFGNGTRLTVT.

For this clonotype: Since a much larger clone is just one base distant, this may be a read error. The chain joins TRBV4-3 to TRBJ2-3, with D possibly matching TRBD1 (5 bases). The germline CDR1 and CDR2 sequences are LGHNA and YSLEER. The CDR3 has 15 residues. V was clipped by 0 bases and J by 2 bases, with 9 bases between them. The CDR3 DNA sequence: TGCGCCAGCAGCCAAGACGGCGGACACACAGATACGCAGTATTTT. This gives the protein CASSQDGGHTDTQYF.

A note on this clonotype: The final CDR3 position lacks the conserved phenylalanine or tryptophan, pointing to a likely read error. The chain carries TRBV3-1 and TRBJ1-4; tentative D call: TRBD1 (6 bases). Trimming stripped 4 bases from V and 7 bases from J, with 16 bases between. This CDR3 comprises 15 residues. Germline assignment: CDR1 LGHDT and CDR2 YNNKEL (reference sequence). The CDR3 coding sequence is TGTGCCAGCAGCCTTCTTGGGGGGCTCAGTGAAAAACTGTTTTAT. It encodes CASSLLGGLSEKLFY.

Only a few counts were recorded for this clonotype. The CDR3 loop is CASSPLGPTNEKLFF. DNA for the CDR3: TGTGCCAGCAGTCCCCTGGGACCCACGAATGAAAAACTGTTTTTT. The genes are TRBV7-9 and TRBJ1-4; the D gene is possibly TRBD1 (5 bases). This CDR3 region has 15 residues. V lost 6 bases, J lost 5 bases, and 16 bases lay in between. Germline CDR1 is SEHNR and CDR2 is FQNEAQ (reference sequence).

In its sample, this clonotype was seen many times. The chain is built from TRBV7-2 and TRBJ1-5; D possibly corresponds to TRBD1 (5 bases). V was clipped by 2 bases and J by 0 bases, with 14 bases between them. The length of the CDR3 is 17 residues. The germline gives CDR1 SGHTA, CDR2 FQGNSA. The CDR3 loop is CASSLKARQGSNQPQHF. The CDR3 DNA follows: TGTGCCAGCAGCTTAAAAGCCCGCCAGGGTAGCAATCAGCCCCAGCATTTT. Using reference TRBV7-2 and TRBJ1-5 for the parts outside the CDR3, the full variable domain is GAGVSQSPSNKVTEKGKDVELRCDPISGHTALYWYRQSLGQGLEFLIYFQGNSAPDKSGLPSDRFSAERTGGSVSTLTIQRTQQEDSAVYLCASSLKARQGSNQPQHFGDGTRLSIL.

This clonotype occurred a few times. The V gene is TRBV3-1, the J gene TRBJ2-3; 8 bases match TRBD2. With 4 bases clipped from V and 2 bases from J, the junction kept 11 bases outside the gene matches. From germline, CDR1 is LGHDT and CDR2 YNNKEL (reference sequence). CDR3 length: 17 amino acids. The CDR3, as DNA: TGTGCCAGCAGCCCCGCTCGAGCGGGAGTCTTCACAGATACGCAGTATTTT. This codes for CASSPARAGVFTDTQYF.

This clonotype was detected only a few times. The rearrangement uses TRBV7-6 and TRBJ2-1; 8 nucleotides agree with TRBD2. The CDR3 has 16 amino acids. J lost 6 bases, V lost 5 bases, and 12 bases had no gene match. Germline-derived CDR1 and CDR2 are SGHVS and FNYEAQ. The CDR3 DNA sequence: TGTGCCAGCAGCCTAGGCAGCGGGAGAAGAGGCAATGAGCAGTTCTTC. As protein: CASSLGSGRRGNEQFF.

Remarks on this clonotype: A much larger clone lies a single base off, so this may be a read error. The CDR3 does not end in the conserved phenylalanine or tryptophan, so this is likely a read error. The chain has TRBV13 and TRBJ1-1, with 9 bases identical to TRBD1. The V and J ends lost 4 bases and 3 bases, in that order; junction bases with no gene match: 3. The V gene's germline CDR1 is PRHDT and CDR2 FYEKMQ (reference sequence). The CDR3 covers 14 residues. CDR3 residues: CASSWDRVDTEAFY. For the CDR3, the DNA is TGTGCCAGCAGCTGGGACAGGGTCGACACTGAAGCTTTCTAT.

There are a few counts of this clonotype. The chain has TRBV27 and TRBJ1-5; 8 nucleotides line up with TRBD1. The V and J ends lost 5 bases and 6 bases, in that order; junction bases with no gene match: 9. The CDR3 sequence is 15 residues long. Germline loops: CDR1 MNHEY, CDR2 SMNVEV (reference sequence). CDR3 sequence (DNA): TGTGCCAGCAGTCCGACCACAGGGGGTGTTCAGCCCCAGCATTTT. Translated: CASSPTTGGVQPQHF.

This chain joins TRBV5-1 and TRBJ2-3, with 10 bases that match TRBD2. V dropped 1 base and J dropped 3; count of bases not matched to a gene: 5. CDR3 length: 16 amino acids. Germline V CDR1 and CDR2: SGHRS, YFSETQ. The CDR3 spells CASSLRLAGVTDTQYF. CDR3 coding DNA: TGCGCCAGCAGCTTGAGGCTAGCGGGAGTGACAGATACGCAGTATTTT.